The clone carrying this TCR beta chain was observed a handful of times. Its antigen is undetermined. This sample was included in a study of early T cells in non-severe SARS-CoV-2 infection. Study-wide background: Unsorted whole blood bulk RNA was sequenced, with unpaired chains.

Per germline, CDR1 SEHNR and CDR2 FQNEAQ (reference sequence). Between the trimmed V and J ends, which lost 1 base and 5 bases, there was a span of 23 bases. The CDR3 spans 18 residues. Attachment of unique molecular identifiers to individual cDNA molecules was performed. TCRdb used MiXCR to reprocess the 5' RACE reads, holding one entry per CDR3 protein. The sample has 65,000 to 85,000 distinct CDR3 sequences, approximately 13% seen once. Whole-study findings and limits: In VDJdb matching, anti-spike CD8 responses were favored while private and CD4 specificities went missing.

The sequence came from an adult who was a healthcare worker with PCR-confirmed SARS-CoV-2 infection or an uninfected control (not recorded which). Sequencing was performed on whole blood. The chain joins TRBV7-9 to TRBJ2-5; a possible D gene is TRBD1 (5 bases). The CDR3 coding sequence is TGTGCCAGCAGCTTAGTTCAGGGTACGAGCATATTCAGGGAGACCCAGTACTTC. This gives the protein CASSLVQGTSIFRETQYF.